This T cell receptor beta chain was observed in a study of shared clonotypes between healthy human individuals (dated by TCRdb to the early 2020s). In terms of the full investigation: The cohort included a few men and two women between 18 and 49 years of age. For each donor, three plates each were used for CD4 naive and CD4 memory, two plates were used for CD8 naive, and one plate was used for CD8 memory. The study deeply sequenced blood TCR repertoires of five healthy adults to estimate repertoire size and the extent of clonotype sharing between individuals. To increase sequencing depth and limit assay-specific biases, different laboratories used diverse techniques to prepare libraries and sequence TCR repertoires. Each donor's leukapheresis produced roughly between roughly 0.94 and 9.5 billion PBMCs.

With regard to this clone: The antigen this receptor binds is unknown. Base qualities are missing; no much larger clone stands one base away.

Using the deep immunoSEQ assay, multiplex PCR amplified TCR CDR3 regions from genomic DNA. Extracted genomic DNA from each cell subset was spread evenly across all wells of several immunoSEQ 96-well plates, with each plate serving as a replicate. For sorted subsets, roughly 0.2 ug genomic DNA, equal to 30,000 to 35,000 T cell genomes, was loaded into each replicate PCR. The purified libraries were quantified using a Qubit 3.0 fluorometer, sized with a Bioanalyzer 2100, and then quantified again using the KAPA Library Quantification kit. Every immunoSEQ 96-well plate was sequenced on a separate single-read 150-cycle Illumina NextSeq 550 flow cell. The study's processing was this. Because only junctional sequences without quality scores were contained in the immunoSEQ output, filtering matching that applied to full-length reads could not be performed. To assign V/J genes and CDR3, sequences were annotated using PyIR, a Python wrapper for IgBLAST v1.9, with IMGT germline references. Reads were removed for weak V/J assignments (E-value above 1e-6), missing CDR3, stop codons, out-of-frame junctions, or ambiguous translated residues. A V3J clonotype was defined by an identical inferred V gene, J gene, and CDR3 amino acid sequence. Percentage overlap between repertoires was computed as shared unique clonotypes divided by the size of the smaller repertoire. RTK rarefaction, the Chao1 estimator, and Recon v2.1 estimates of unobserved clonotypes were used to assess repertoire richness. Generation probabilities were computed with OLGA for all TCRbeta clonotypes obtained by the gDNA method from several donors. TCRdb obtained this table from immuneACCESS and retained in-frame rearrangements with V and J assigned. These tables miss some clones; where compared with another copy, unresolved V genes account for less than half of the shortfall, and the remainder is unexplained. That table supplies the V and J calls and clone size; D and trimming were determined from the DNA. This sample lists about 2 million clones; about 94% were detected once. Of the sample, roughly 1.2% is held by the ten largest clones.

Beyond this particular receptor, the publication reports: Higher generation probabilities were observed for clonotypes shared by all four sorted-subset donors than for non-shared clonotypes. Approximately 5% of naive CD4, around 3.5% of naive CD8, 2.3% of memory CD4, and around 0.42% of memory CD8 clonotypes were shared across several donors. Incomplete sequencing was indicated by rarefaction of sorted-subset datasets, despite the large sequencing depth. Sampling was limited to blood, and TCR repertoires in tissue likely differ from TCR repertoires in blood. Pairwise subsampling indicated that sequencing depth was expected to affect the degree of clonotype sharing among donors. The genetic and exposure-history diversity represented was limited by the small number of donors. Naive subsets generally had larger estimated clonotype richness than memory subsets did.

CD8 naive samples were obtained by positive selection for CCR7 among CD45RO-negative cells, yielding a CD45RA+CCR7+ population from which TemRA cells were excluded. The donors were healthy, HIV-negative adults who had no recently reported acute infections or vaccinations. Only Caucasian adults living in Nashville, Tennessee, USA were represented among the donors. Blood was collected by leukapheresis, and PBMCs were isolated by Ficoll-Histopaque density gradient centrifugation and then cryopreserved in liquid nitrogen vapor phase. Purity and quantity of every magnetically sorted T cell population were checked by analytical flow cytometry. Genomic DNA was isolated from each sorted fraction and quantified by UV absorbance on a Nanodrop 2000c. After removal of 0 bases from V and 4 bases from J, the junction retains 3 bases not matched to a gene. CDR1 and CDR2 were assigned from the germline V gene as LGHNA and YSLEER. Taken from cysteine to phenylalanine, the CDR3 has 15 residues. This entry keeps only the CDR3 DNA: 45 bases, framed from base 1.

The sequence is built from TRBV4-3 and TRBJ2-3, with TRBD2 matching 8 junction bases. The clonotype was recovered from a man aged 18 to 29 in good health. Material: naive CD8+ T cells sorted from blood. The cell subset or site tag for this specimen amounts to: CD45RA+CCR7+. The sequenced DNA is TGCGCCAGCAGCCAAGAACGGGGGGGGCCAGATACGCAGTATTTT. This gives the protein CASSQERGGPDTQYF.